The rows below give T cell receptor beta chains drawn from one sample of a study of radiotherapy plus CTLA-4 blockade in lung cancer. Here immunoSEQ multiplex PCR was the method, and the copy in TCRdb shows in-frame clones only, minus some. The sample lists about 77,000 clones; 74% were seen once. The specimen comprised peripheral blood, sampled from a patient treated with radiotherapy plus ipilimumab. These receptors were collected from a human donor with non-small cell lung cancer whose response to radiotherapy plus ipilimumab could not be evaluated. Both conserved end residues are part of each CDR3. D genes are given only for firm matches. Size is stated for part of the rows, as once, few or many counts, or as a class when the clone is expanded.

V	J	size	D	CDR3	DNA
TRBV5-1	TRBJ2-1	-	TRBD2	CASSITSGNYNEQFF	TGCGCCAGCAGCATTACTAGCGGGAATTACAATGAGCAGTTCTTC
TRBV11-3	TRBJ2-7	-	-	CASSWESSDYYEQYF	TGTGCCAGCAGCTGGGAGTCTAGCGATTATTACGAGCAGTACTTC
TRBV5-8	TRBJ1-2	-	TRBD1	CASSLGQGANYGYTF	TGTGCCAGCAGCTTGGGACAGGGGGCTAACTATGGCTACACCTTC
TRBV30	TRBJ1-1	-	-	CAWSVYSMHRDMNTEAFF	TGTGCCTGGAGTGTATATTCTATGCACAGGGATATGAACACTGAAGCTTTCTTT
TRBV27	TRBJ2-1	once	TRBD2	CASSLSGLAGPSSYNEQFF	TGTGCCAGCAGTTTAAGTGGACTAGCGGGACCCAGCTCCTACAATGAGCAGTTCTTC
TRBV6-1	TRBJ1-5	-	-	CASTYSNQPQHF	TGTGCCAGCACCTATAGCAATCAGCCCCAGCATTTT
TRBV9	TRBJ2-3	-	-	CASSVGGFPADTQYF	TGTGCCAGCAGCGTAGGAGGGTTTCCAGCAGATACGCAGTATTTT
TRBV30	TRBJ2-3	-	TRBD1	CAWSRDRGTDTQYF	TGTGCCTGGAGCCGGGACAGGGGCACAGATACGCAGTATTTT
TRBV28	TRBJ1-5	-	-	CASRSPGLGGSGSPQHF	TGTGCCAGCAGGTCCCCGGGGTTGGGAGGGAGCGGGAGCCCCCAGCATTTT
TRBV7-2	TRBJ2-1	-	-	CASSFWSEQFF	TGTGCCAGCAGCTTTTGGAGTGAGCAGTTCTTC
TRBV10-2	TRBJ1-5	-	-	CASSESPGAGQPQHF	TGCGCCAGCAGTGAGTCGCCAGGGGCTGGCCAGCCCCAGCATTTT
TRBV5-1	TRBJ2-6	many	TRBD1	CASSSGQGNSGANVLTF	TGCGCCAGCAGCTCGGGACAGGGGAACTCTGGGGCCAACGTCCTGACTTTC
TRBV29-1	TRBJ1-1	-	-	CSVKQTGMNTEAFF	TGCAGCGTTAAACAGACAGGTATGAACACTGAAGCTTTCTTT
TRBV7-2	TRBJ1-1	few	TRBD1	CASSHPWRGQGRTEAFF	TGTGCCAGCAGCCACCCCTGGAGAGGACAGGGACGGACTGAAGCTTTCTTT
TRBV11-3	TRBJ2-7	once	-	CASSPPMREGLIYEQYF	TGTGCCAGCAGCCCCCCCATGCGGGAAGGGCTGATATACGAGCAGTACTTC
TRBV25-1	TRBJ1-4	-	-	CASSDPSSNEKLFF	TGTGCCAGCAGTGATCCTAGTTCTAATGAAAAACTGTTTTTT
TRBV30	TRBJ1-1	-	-	CASTGNTEAFF	TGTGCCTCCACAGGGAACACTGAAGCTTTCTTT
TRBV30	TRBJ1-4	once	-	CAWSATGFNEKLFF	TGTGCCTGGAGTGCGACAGGATTTAATGAAAAACTGTTTTTT
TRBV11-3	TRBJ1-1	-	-	CASSSGSMNTEAFF	TGTGCCAGCAGCTCCGGGAGCATGAACACTGAAGCTTTCTTT
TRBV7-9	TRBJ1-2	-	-	CASRQDSSANYGYTF	TGTGCCAGCAGACAAGACTCATCAGCTAACTATGGCTACACCTTC
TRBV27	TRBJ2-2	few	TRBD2	CASSYLTSVVTGELFF	TGTGCCAGCAGTTACCTGACTAGCGTGGTCACCGGGGAGCTGTTTTTT
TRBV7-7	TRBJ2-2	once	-	CASSPQGTPTNTGELFF	TGTGCCAGCAGCCCCCAGGGGACCCCTACGAACACCGGGGAGCTGTTTTTT
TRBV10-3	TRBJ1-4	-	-	CAISDHTSNEKLFF	TGTGCCATCAGTGATCATACCAGTAATGAAAAACTGTTTTTT
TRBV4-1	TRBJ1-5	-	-	CASREGPGQPQHF	TGCGCCAGCAGGGAGGGTCCGGGGCAGCCCCAGCATTTT
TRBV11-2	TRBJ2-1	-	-	CASSPGGVEQFF	TGTGCCAGCAGCCCCGGGGGAGTTGAGCAGTTCTTC
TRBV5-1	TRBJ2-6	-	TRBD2	CASSGSSGSGANVLTF	TGCGCCAGCAGCGGCTCTAGCGGGTCTGGGGCCAACGTCCTGACTTTC
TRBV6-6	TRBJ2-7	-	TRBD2	CASSYGRESRLEQYF	TGTGCCAGCAGTTACGGGAGGGAGTCTCGCCTCGAGCAGTACTTC
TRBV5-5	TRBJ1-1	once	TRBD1	CASSPDRDRTEAFF	TGTGCCAGCAGCCCCGACAGGGATCGCACTGAAGCTTTCTTT
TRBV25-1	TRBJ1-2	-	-	CASSEYMGGRLYTF	TGTGCCAGCAGTGAATATATGGGGGGAAGACTCTACACCTTC
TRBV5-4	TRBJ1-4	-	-	CASSLRIRGTNEKLFF	TGTGCCAGCAGCTTGAGGATTAGGGGCACTAATGAAAAACTGTTTTTT
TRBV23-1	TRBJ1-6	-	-	CASTRRTLWSLHF	TGCGCCAGCACTCGACGGACACTTTGGTCCCTCCACTTT
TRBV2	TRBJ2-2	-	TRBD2	CASLSGSRTGELFF	TGTGCCAGCCTCAGCGGGAGTCGGACCGGGGAGCTGTTTTTT
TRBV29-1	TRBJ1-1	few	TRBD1	CSALGTGNTEAFF	TGCAGCGCTCTAGGGACAGGGAACACTGAAGCTTTCTTT
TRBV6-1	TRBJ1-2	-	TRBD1	CASNPTGGPDYGYTF	TGTGCCAGCAACCCTACAGGGGGTCCCGACTATGGCTACACCTTC
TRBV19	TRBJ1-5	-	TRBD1	CASRDRANQPQHF	TGTGCCAGCCGGGACAGGGCCAATCAGCCCCAGCATTTT
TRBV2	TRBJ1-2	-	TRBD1	CASSGQGANYGYTF	TGTGCCAGCAGCGGACAGGGGGCGAACTATGGCTACACCTTC
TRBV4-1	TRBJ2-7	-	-	CASSRDRHYEQYF	TGCGCCAGCAGCCGAGACAGGCATTACGAGCAGTACTTC
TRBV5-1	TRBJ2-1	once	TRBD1	CASSLARTGMRLVSYNEQFF	TGCGCCAGCAGCTTGGCCAGGACAGGGATGCGTTTGGTTTCCTACAATGAGCAGTTCTTC
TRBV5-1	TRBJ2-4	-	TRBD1	CASSLGQGNDIQYF	TGCGCCAGCAGCTTGGGACAGGGGAACGACATTCAGTACTTC
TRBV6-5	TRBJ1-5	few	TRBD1	CASSEAGGGQPQHF	TGTGCCAGCAGTGAGGCAGGGGGCGGTCAGCCCCAGCATTTT
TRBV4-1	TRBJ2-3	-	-	CASSQVAGIADTQYF	TGCGCCAGCAGCCAAGTCGCGGGGATAGCAGATACGCAGTATTTT
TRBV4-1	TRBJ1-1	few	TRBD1	CATRTGENTEAFF	TGTGCCACCAGAACAGGGGAGAACACTGAAGCTTTCTTT
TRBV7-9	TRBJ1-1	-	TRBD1	CASSQGTGGNTEAFF	TGCGCCAGCAGCCAAGGGACAGGGGGCAACACTGAAGCTTTCTTT
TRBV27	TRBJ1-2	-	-	CASSAFGQPMTYGYTF	TGTGCCAGCAGTGCGTTCGGACAGCCTATGACATATGGCTACACCTTC
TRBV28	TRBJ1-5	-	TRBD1	CASQGAGQPQHF	TGTGCCAGTCAGGGGGCAGGCCAGCCCCAGCATTTT
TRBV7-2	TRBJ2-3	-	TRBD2	CASSPEGRGGTDTQYF	TGTGCCAGCAGTCCCGAGGGGCGGGGGGGCACAGATACGCAGTATTTT
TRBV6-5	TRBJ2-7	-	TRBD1	CASSARTGNYEQYF	TGTGCCAGCAGTGCCCGGACAGGAAACTACGAGCAGTACTTC